These 30 T cell receptor beta chains were all obtained from the same sample, sequenced in a study of radiotherapy plus CTLA-4 blockade in lung cancer. The protocol was immunoSEQ multiplex PCR, while the TCRdb copy is restricted to in-frame clones and leaves out a portion. The profile shows about 31,000 clones, 60% to 75% of them singletons. The sample in question was peripheral blood, obtained from a patient treated with radiotherapy plus ipilimumab. All receptors come from a human donor with non-small cell lung cancer whose response to radiotherapy plus ipilimumab could not be evaluated.

This clone showed up just a few times. A much larger clone lies one base from this, so it may be a read error. The rearrangement links TRBV5-6 to TRBJ2-5, with 10 bases that match TRBD1. This CDR3 comprises 15 residues. Losses at the gene ends were 0 bases for V and 2 bases for J; bases not matched to a gene: 1. Looked up from germline, CDR1 is SGHDT and CDR2 is YYEEEE. In nucleotides, the CDR3 is TGTGCCAGCAGCTTGGCGGGACAGGGGCAAGAGACCCAGTACTTC. Encoded protein: CASSLAGQGQETQYF.

This chain uses TRBV30 with TRBJ1-5; 7 bases are shared with TRBD1. J was trimmed by 2 bases and V by 0 bases; bases with no gene match: 4. This CDR3 is 15 amino acids long. CDR1 and CDR2 (germline): GTSNPN, SVGIG (reference sequence). CDR3 coding DNA: TGTGCCTGGAGTGTACAAACAGGGGGCAATCAGCCCCAGCATTTT. Its translation: CAWSVQTGGNQPQHF.

The CDR3 spells CASSLPWTSAEGYEQYF. The DNA for the CDR3 is TGTGCCAGCAGCTTACCCTGGACTAGCGCCGAAGGTTACGAGCAGTACTTC. The J gene is TRBJ2-7, the V gene TRBV7-3, with 9 bases aligning to TRBD2. The V gene's germline CDR1 is SGHTA and CDR2 FQGTGA. V trimming: 2 bases; J trimming: 4 bases; junction bases outside the gene matches: 12. CDR3 length equals 17 residues.

The V call is TRBV5-1, the J call TRBJ2-5; TRBD2 agrees at 14 bases. The germline CDR1 and CDR2 sequences are SGHRS and YFSETQ. V shed 0 bases and J 5 bases; nucleotides not matched to a gene: 12. This CDR3 is 19 amino acids long. CDR3 DNA sequence: TGCGCCAGCAGCTTGGCCGGGACTAGCGGGAGACGCGCTGGGGAGACCCAGTACTTC. Translated: CASSLAGTSGRRAGETQYF.

The chain joins TRBV11-2 to TRBJ1-1, with D uncertain. V was pared by 3 bases and J by 7 bases, with 18 bases between. The CDR3 spans 15 residues. Germline CDR1 and CDR2: SGHAT and FQNNGV. The CDR3 sequence is CASSFIGGGGSEAFF. The CDR3 DNA reads as TGTGCCAGCAGCTTTATAGGCGGAGGAGGGAGTGAAGCTTTCTTT. Supplemented by reference TRBV11-2 and TRBJ1-1, the full variable domain reads EAGVAQSPRYKIIEKRQSVAFWCNPISGHATLYWYQQILGQGPKLLIQFQNNGVVDDSQLPKDRFSAERLKGVDSTLKIQPAKLEDSAVYLCASSFIGGGGSEAFFGQGTRLTVV.

This clone was observed a handful of times. The V and J genes are TRBV5-1 and TRBJ2-3; 9 bases map to TRBD2. The CDR3 is 14 amino acids. With 5 bases clipped from V and 5 bases from J, the junction kept 6 bases outside the gene matches. Germline CDR1 is SGHRS and CDR2 is YFSETQ. CDR3 DNA: TGCGCCAGCAGTGTAGCGGGAGCGGTAGATACGCAGTATTTT. It encodes CASSVAGAVDTQYF.

J is TRBJ2-7 and V is TRBV7-2, with 8 bases lining up with TRBD1. Unmatched junction bases numbered 6, after V lost 5 bases and J lost 3 bases. CDR1 and CDR2 (germline): SGHTA, FQGNSA. The CDR3 runs to 14 residues. The CDR3 is CASSQRTGGYEQYF. CDR3 DNA: TGTGCCAGCAGCCAACGAACAGGGGGCTACGAGCAGTACTTC.

The chain carries TRBV21-1 and TRBJ2-2; the table assigns TRBD2, which was not confirmed against the DNA. TRBV21-1 is classified as a pseudogene. The CDR3 sequence is 17 residues long. The CDR3 DNA follows: TGTGCCAGCAGCAGTTCTAGCGGGAGGGGGAACACCGGGGAGCTGTTTTTT. Its translation is CASSSSSGRGNTGELFF.

CDR3 in amino acids: CASSLGRRNQPQHF. The CDR3 nucleotides read TGTGCCAGCAGCTTAGGCAGGCGCAATCAGCCCCAGCATTTT. The V gene is TRBV7-8, the J gene TRBJ1-5; no reliable D call. The V end lost 1 base, the J end lost 2 bases, and 6 bases lay between the germline ends. CDR1 and CDR2 (germline): SGHVS, FQNEAQ. This CDR3 comprises 14 residues.

This clone was found once. J is TRBJ2-4 and V is TRBV7-3, with a possible D match to TRBD1 (6 bases). CDR3 length: 12 amino acids. Germline CDR1 is SGHTA and CDR2 is FQGTGA. CDR3 sequence: CAHVGGKNIQYF. CDR3 DNA: TGTGCGCATGTAGGGGGAAAAAACATTCAGTACTTC.

The chain uses TRBV27 and TRBJ1-2; unclear D gene. The CDR3 covers 15 residues. The germline gives CDR1 MNHEY, CDR2 SMNVEV (reference sequence). V lost 6 bases to trimming and J lost 2 bases, with 16 bases between them. As DNA, the CDR3 is TGTGCCAGCAGGATTTCGACTAACGCAAACTATGGCTACACCTTC. Its translation is CASRISTNANYGYTF.

V and J are TRBV2 and TRBJ1-2; 9 bases align to TRBD1. Trimming cost V 4 bases and J 3 bases; bases outside gene matches: 6. Germline loops: CDR1 SNHLY, CDR2 FYNNEI. CDR3 length equals 15 residues. CDR3 DNA: TGTGCCAGCAGTGGGGGACAGGGAGGGGACTATGGCTACACCTTC. Its translation: CASSGGQGGDYGYTF.

The chain carries TRBV7-8 and TRBJ2-1, with 11 bases aligning to TRBD2. CDR3 size: 17 residues. Looked up from germline, CDR1 is SGHVS and CDR2 is FQNEAQ. The J segment lost 7 bases and the V segment lost 2 bases, leaving 10 bases of the junction unmatched. In DNA form, the CDR3 reads TGTGCCAGCAGCTTATTAGCGGGAGGGGACTCTTCTAATGAGCAGTTCTTC. Amino acids: CASSLLAGGDSSNEQFF.

This clone was seen once. The chain joins TRBV5-4 to TRBJ2-4; D is perhaps TRBD2 (5 bases). V lost 4 bases and J lost 4, with 15 bases in between. The CDR3 extends over 15 amino acids. In germline, CDR1 is SGHNT, CDR2 YYREEE (reference sequence). In DNA, the CDR3 is TGTGCCAGCAGCCTCAGCGGAAACCGAAAAAACATTCAGTACTTC. As protein: CASSLSGNRKNIQYF.

The V call is TRBV5-1, the J call TRBJ2-7; TRBD2 agrees at 12 bases. The CDR3 totals 15 residues. V shed 4 bases, J shed 5 bases, and the junction held 7 bases outside the gene matches. Germline CDR1 is SGHRS and CDR2 is YFSETQ. The CDR3 is CASSRRLAGEDEQYF. For the CDR3, the DNA is TGCGCCAGCAGCCGTCGACTAGCGGGAGAGGACGAGCAGTACTTC.

In its sample, this clone was seen a few times. The chain is built from TRBV27 and TRBJ1-2; D gene unclear. CDR3 length equals 11 residues. V was pared by 10 bases and J by 4 bases, with 10 bases between. Germline values: CDR1 MNHEY, CDR2 SMNVEV (reference sequence). The CDR3 coding sequence is TGTGCCACAGGCTATGGCTATGGCTACACCTTC. It codes for CATGYGYGYTF.

The chain has TRBV7-2 and TRBJ1-1; D ambiguous. Trimming cost V 5 bases and J 2 bases, with 15 bases left between them. The CDR3 has 15 residues. Germline CDR1 is SGHTA and CDR2 is FQGNSA. CDR3 nucleotide sequence: TGTGCCAGCAGCCGTCCTCCTACAGCTAACACTGAAGCTTTCTTT. This encodes CASSRPPTANTEAFF. Together with reference TRBV7-2 and TRBJ1-1, the CDR3 gives the full variable domain: GAGVSQSPSNKVTEKGKDVELRCDPISGHTALYWYRQSLGQGLEFLIYFQGNSAPDKSGLPSDRFSAERTGGSVSTLTIQRTQQEDSAVYLCASSRPPTANTEAFFGQGTRLTVV.

The chain joins TRBV7-2 to TRBJ1-2; D gene uncertain. The CDR3 sequence is 14 residues long. Germline V gives CDR1 SGHTA, CDR2 FQGNSA. The V end lost 1 base, the J end lost 3 bases, and 9 bases lay between the germline ends. The CDR3: CASSLERSYYGYTF. The CDR3 DNA follows: TGTGCCAGCAGCTTAGAGCGGTCCTACTATGGCTACACCTTC. The whole variable domain, remainder taken from reference TRBV7-2 and TRBJ1-2, is GAGVSQSPSNKVTEKGKDVELRCDPISGHTALYWYRQSLGQGLEFLIYFQGNSAPDKSGLPSDRFSAERTGGSVSTLTIQRTQQEDSAVYLCASSLERSYYGYTFGSGTRLTVV.

V usage is TRBV15 and J usage is TRBJ2-5; D remains unclear. Trimming pared 1 base from V and 5 bases from J, leaving 5 bases between. Germline values: CDR1 LNHNV, CDR2 YYDKDF (reference sequence). This CDR3 is 12 amino acids long. This chain's CDR3 is CATSRGRETQYF. CDR3 DNA: TGTGCCACCAGCAGAGGGCGGGAGACCCAGTACTTC.

The rearrangement links TRBV2 to TRBJ1-2, with TRBD1 matching over 7 bases. Germline lookup yields CDR1 SNHLY and CDR2 FYNNEI. This CDR3 spans 13 amino acids. V lost 6 bases to trimming and J lost 2 bases; unmatched junction nucleotides: 3. CDR3 nucleotides: TGTGCCAGCAGCGAGGGACAGAACTATGGCTACACCTTC. Translation: CASSEGQNYGYTF.

The chain joins TRBV7-8 to TRBJ2-1; weak D call: TRBD2 (5 bases). Looked up from germline, CDR1 is SGHVS and CDR2 is FQNEAQ. With 1 base removed from V and 10 bases from J, the gap between germline ends came to 14 bases. The CDR3 covers 14 residues. CDR3 loop: CASSLVYTTGEQFF. In DNA, the CDR3 is TGTGCCAGCAGCTTAGTTTATACGACGGGGGAGCAGTTCTTC.

The table lists this clone with a count of one. This chain links TRBV28 with TRBJ1-1, with 10 bases identical to TRBD1. The V and J ends lost 6 bases and 11 bases, in that order; junction bases with no gene match: 15. CDR3 length: 15 amino acids. Germline V CDR1 and CDR2: MDHEN, SYDVKM. The CDR3 DNA sequence: TGTGCCAGCAGCCCGTACAGGACAGGGGGGGATAAGGCTTTCTTT. Encoded protein: CASSPYRTGGDKAFF.

The chain employs TRBV6-5 and TRBJ1-1, with D unclear. From germline, CDR1 is MNHEY and CDR2 SVGAGI. The CDR3 is 14 amino acids. V was shortened by 6 bases and J by 3 bases, with 14 bases between the two germline ends. The CDR3 is CASSPMLQDTEAFF. The CDR3 DNA follows: TGTGCCAGCAGCCCCATGCTGCAGGACACTGAAGCTTTCTTT.

The chain links TRBV19 to TRBJ2-3, with TRBD2 matching 14 bases. Germline loops: CDR1 LNHDA, CDR2 SQIVND (reference sequence). CDR3 length equals 21 residues. J gave up 3 bases and V 2 bases, and 16 bases lay outside the gene matches. The chain's CDR3 is CASSISGLAGVGRAGTDTQYF. The CDR3 region has the DNA TGTGCCAGTAGTATATCGGGACTAGCGGGAGTTGGAAGAGCAGGGACAGATACGCAGTATTTT.

The rearrangement uses TRBV7-2 and TRBJ2-1, with 7 bases matching TRBD2. The CDR3 extends over 17 amino acids. Trimming at V came to 3 bases and at J to 9 bases, leaving 17 bases not matched to a gene. The germline CDR1 and CDR2 sequences are SGHTA and FQGNSA. CDR3 bases: TGTGCCAGCAGCTTGAACGGAGCGGGATTCCTTCCCCGTGAGCAGTTCTTC. Translated: CASSLNGAGFLPREQFF.

This clone was observed a handful of times. The chain employs TRBV5-1 and TRBJ2-1, with D tentatively TRBD2 (6 bases). CDR3 length: 14 residues. The germline gives CDR1 SGHRS, CDR2 YFSETQ. V was pared by 0 bases and J by 3 bases, with 7 bases between. CDR3 sequence reads: CASSLGGDYNEQFF. The CDR3 DNA follows: TGCGCCAGCAGCTTGGGGGGGGACTACAATGAGCAGTTCTTC.

The CDR3 is CASNYVGGKNIQYF. The DNA for the CDR3 is TGTGCCAGCAACTACGTAGGGGGCAAAAACATTCAGTACTTC. The rearrangement joins TRBV5-8 to TRBJ2-4; perhaps TRBD1 as D (6 bases). The ends were cut back, 6 bases at V and 3 bases at J, with 13 bases in the middle. Germline V gene lookup returns CDR1 SGHTS and CDR2 YDEGEE. The CDR3 is made up of 14 amino acids.

This clone appeared a single time. V is TRBV7-2 and J is TRBJ1-1; D is perhaps TRBD1 (6 bases). The CDR3 runs 16 residues. V dropped 1 base and J dropped 0 bases, with 12 bases sitting between them. Per the germline V gene, CDR1 is SGHTA and CDR2 is FQGNSA. The DNA for the CDR3 is TGTGCCAGCAGCTTAGACGGGACAACATTGAACACTGAAGCTTTCTTT. Its translation: CASSLDGTTLNTEAFF. Looking up the rest from reference TRBV7-2 and TRBJ1-1 gives the full variable domain: GAGVSQSPSNKVTEKGKDVELRCDPISGHTALYWYRQSLGQGLEFLIYFQGNSAPDKSGLPSDRFSAERTGGSVSTLTIQRTQQEDSAVYLCASSLDGTTLNTEAFFGQGTRLTVV.

CDR3 coding DNA: TGTGCCAGCAGCTTAGCCGAGGGTCAGCCCCAGCATTTT. Translated, it gives CASSLAEGQPQHF. The V and J genes are TRBV7-9 and TRBJ1-5, with D hard to call. V was shortened by 0 bases and J by 6 bases, with 6 bases between the two germline ends. Germline lookup yields CDR1 SEHNR and CDR2 FQNEAQ (reference sequence). This CDR3 comprises 13 residues.

The count of this clone is one. The chain has TRBV6-6 and TRBJ1-1; weak D call: TRBD1 (5 bases). The ends were cut back, 6 bases at V and 1 base at J, with 9 bases in the middle. Germline V CDR1 and CDR2: MNHNY, SVGAGI (reference sequence). This CDR3 is built from 13 residues. CDR3 bases: TGTGCCAGCAGAGACAGAGGGAACACTGAAGCTTTCTTT. This encodes CASRDRGNTEAFF.